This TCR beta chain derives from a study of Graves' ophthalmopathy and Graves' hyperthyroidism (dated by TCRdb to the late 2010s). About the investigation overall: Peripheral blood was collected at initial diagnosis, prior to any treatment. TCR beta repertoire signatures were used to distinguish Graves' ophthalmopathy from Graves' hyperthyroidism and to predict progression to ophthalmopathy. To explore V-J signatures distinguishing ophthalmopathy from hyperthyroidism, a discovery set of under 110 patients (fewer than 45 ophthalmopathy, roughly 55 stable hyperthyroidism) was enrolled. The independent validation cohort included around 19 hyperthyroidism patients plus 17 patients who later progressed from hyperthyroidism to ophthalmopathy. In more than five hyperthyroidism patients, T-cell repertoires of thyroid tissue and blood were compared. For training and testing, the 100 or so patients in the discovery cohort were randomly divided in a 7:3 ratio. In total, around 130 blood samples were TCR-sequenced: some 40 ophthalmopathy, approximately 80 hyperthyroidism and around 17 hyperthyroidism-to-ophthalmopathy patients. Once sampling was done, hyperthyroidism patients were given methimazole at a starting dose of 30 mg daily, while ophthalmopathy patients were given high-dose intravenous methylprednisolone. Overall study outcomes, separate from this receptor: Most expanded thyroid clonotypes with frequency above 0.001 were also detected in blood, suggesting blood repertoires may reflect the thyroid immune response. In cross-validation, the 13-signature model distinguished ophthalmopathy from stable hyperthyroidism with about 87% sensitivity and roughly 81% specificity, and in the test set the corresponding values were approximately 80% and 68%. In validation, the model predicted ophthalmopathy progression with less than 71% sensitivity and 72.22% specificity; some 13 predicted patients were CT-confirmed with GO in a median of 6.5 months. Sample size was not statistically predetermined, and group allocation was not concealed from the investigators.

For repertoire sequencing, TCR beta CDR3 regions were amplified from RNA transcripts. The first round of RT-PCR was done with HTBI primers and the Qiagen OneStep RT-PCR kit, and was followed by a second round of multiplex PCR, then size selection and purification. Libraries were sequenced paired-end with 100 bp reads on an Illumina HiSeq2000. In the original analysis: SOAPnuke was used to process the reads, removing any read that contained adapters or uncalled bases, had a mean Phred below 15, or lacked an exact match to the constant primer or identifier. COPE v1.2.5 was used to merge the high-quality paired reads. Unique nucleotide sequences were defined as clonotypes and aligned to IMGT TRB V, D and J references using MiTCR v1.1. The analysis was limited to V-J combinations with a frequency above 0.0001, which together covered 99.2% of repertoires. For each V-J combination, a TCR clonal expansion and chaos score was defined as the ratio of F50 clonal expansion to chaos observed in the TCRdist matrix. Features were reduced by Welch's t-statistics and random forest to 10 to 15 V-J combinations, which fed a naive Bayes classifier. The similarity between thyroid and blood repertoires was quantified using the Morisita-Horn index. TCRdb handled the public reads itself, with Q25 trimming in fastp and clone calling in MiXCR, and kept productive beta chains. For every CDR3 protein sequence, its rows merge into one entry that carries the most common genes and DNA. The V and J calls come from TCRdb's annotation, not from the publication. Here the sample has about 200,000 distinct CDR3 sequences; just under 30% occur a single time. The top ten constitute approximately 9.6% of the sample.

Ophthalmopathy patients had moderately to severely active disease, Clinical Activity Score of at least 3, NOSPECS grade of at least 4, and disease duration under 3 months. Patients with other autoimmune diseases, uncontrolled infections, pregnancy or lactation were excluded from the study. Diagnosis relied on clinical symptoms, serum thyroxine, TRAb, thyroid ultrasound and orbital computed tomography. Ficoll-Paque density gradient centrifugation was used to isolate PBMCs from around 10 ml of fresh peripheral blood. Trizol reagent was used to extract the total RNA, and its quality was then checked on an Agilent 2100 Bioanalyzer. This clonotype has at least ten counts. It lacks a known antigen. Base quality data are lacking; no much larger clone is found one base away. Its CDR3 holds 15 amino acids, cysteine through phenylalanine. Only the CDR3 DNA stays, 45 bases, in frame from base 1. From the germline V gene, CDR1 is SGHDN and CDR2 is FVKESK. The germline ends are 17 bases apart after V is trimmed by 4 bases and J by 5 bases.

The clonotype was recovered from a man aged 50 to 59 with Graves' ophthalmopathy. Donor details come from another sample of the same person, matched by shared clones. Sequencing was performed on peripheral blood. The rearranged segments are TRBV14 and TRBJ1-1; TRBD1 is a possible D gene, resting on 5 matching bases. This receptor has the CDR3 CASSRGTAGMTEAFF. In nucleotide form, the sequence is TGTGCCAGCAGCCGAGGCACGGCAGGGATGACTGAAGCTTTCTTT.